Here is one TCR beta chain with its context. This clonotype was detected many times. Its antigen target is currently unknown. The sample holds no much larger clone one base away, and base qualities are not on file. Hyperthyroidism patients were newly diagnosed, had a disease duration of under 2 months, and were aged 18 to 65 years. Patients with uncontrolled infections, other autoimmune diseases, pregnancy or lactation were excluded. Diagnoses were based on clinical symptoms, serum thyroxine and TRAb, thyroid ultrasound and orbital computed tomography. For progressor patients, blood was drawn at the first diagnosis of hyperthyroidism, before any ophthalmopathy symptoms had appeared. PBMCs were isolated from more than 8 ml of fresh peripheral blood by Ficoll-Paque density gradient centrifugation. Progressor patients were initially diagnosed with Graves' hyperthyroidism and developed ophthalmopathy during follow-up. Trizol reagent was used to extract total RNA, and RNA quality was then checked on an Agilent 2100 Bioanalyzer.

This specimen comes from a study of T cells in Graves' hyperthyroidism and ophthalmopathy (dated by TCRdb to the late 2010s). Study-wide context: Peripheral blood samples were taken at initial diagnosis, before any treatment was given. TCR V-J signatures able to tell the groups apart were searched for in a discovery cohort of 90 to 100 patients, of whom 40 to 45 had Graves' ophthalmopathy and 57 had stable Graves' hyperthyroidism. Prospective prediction of ophthalmopathy was tested in an independent validation cohort of approximately 18 hyperthyroidism patients and roughly 16 patients who later progressed to ophthalmopathy. For training and testing, the 80 to 100 patients in the discovery cohort were randomly divided in a 7:3 ratio. In addition, the study compared T-cell repertoires in thyroid tissue and in blood from 6 or 7 Graves' hyperthyroidism patients. After blood sampling, hyperthyroidism patients were treated with methimazole at a starting dose of 30 mg daily, and ophthalmopathy patients were treated with high-dose intravenous methylprednisolone. TCR Vbeta CDR3 sequencing of 120 to 150 peripheral blood samples (fewer than 45 ophthalmopathy, 75 or so hyperthyroidism and around 17 progressor patients) is reported in the paper. What the work shows at the level of the full study, not this receptor alone: Sample size was not statistically predetermined, and blinding of investigators to group allocation was not performed. In cross-validation, a model built on a 13 V-J signature told ophthalmopathy apart from stable hyperthyroidism with approximately 90% sensitivity and about 81% specificity, and in testing the same model reached 80%/75%. In validation, progression to ophthalmopathy was predicted by the model with around 71% sensitivity and approximately 78% specificity, a median of about 6 months before onset. Most expanded thyroid clonotypes (frequency above 0.001) were also found in blood, which suggests that blood repertoires may mirror thyroid immune responses.

Amplification of TCR beta CDR3 regions was carried out from RNA transcripts. The first round of RT-PCR for the TCR CDR3 was performed with the HTBI primer set and the Qiagen OneStep RT-PCR kit. The libraries were constructed in a second round of multiplex PCR and then size-selected and purified. Paired-end sequencing of the libraries was performed with 100 bp reads on an Illumina HiSeq2000. The paper's data handling went like this. SOAPnuke was used to process the raw data, removing reads that contained adapters or uncalled bases, had a mean Phred below 15, or lacked an exact match to the constant primer or identifier. COPE v1.2.5 was used to merge high-quality paired reads, and clonotypes were defined as unique nucleotide sequences. MiTCR v1.1 was used to align the clonotypes against IMGT TRBV, TRBD and TRBJ reference segments. Analysis was restricted to V-J combinations with a frequency above 0.0001, which covered approximately 99% of repertoires. A TCS score was defined as the ratio between F50 (clonal expansion) and ExV (chaos), using BLOSUM62-based TCRdist between CDR3 peptides within each V-J. Welch's t-statistics and random forest reduced 450 to 600 V-J features to 13, which were used in a naive Bayes classifier (R e1071). The public reads were reprocessed in TCRdb via fastp at Q25 and MiXCR, keeping in-frame beta chains. Merged by CDR3 protein, the rows form single entries marked with the most common genes and DNA. The V and J calls come from TCRdb's annotation, not from the publication. The sample table holds under 450,000 distinct CDR3 sequences, of which 13% were seen once. The ten most abundant clones make up less than 25% of the sample.

The germline V gene (reference sequence) supplies CDR1 DFQATT and CDR2 SNEGSKA. From its cysteine to its phenylalanine, the CDR3 spans 12 amino acids. The kept DNA is CDR3 alone, 36 bases in frame from the first base. Cut back by 6 bases and 6 bases, the V and J ends lie 12 bases apart. The sequence is built from TRBV20-1 and TRBJ1-5; the D gene cannot be resolved reliably. Sequencing was carried out using blood. This TCR derives from a man under 40 with Graves' hyperthyroidism that later progressed to Graves' ophthalmopathy. The sequence in DNA is TGCAGTGCCCTGGGTGGCGTTCAGCCCCAGCATTTT. The translation is CSALGGVQPQHF.